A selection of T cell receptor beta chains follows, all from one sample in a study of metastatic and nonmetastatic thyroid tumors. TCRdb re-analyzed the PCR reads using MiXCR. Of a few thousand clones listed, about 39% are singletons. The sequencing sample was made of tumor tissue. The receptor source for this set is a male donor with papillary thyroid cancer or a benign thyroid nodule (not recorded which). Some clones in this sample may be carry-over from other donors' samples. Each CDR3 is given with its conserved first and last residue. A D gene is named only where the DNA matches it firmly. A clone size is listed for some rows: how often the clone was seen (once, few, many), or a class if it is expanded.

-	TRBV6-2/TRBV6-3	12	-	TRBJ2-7	CASSFRRREQYF	TGTGCCAGCAGTTTCCGAAGGCGGGAGCAGTACTTC
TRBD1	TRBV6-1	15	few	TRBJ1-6	CASIRDREGNSPLHF	TGTGCCAGCATAAGAGACAGGGAAGGAAATTCACCCCTCCACTTT
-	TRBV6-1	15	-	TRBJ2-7	CASSEFWDGSYEQYF	TGTGCCAGCAGTGAATTCTGGGACGGCTCCTACGAGCAGTACTTC
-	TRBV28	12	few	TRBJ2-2	CASSSEGRELFF	TGTGCCAGCAGCTCCGAGGGTAGGGAGCTGTTTTTT
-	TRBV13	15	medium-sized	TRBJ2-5	CASSSLKGGQETQYF	TGTGCCAGCAGCTCACTTAAGGGGGGGCAAGAGACCCAGTACTTC
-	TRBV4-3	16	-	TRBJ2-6	CASSQGVVTGANVLTF	TGCGCCAGCAGCCAAGGGGTAGTGACTGGGGCCAACGTCCTGACTTTC
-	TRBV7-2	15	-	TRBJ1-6	CASSLDGPGGSPLHF	TGTGCCAGCAGCCTAGACGGTCCCGGAGGTTCACCCCTCCACTTT
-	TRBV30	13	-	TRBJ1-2	CAWSVGRKFGYTF	TGTGCCTGGAGTGTGGGCAGGAAGTTTGGCTACACCTTC
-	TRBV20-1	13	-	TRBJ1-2	CSARTGSPSGYTF	TGCAGTGCTAGGACAGGAAGCCCTTCTGGCTACACCTTC
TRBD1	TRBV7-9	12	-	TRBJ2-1	CASSLGDREQFF	TGTGCCAGCAGCTTAGGGGACAGAGAGCAGTTCTTC
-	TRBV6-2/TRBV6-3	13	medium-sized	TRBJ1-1	CASSHGQSTEAFF	TGTGCCAGCAGTCATGGACAGTCCACTGAAGCTTTCTTT
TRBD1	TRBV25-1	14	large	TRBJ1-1	CASSLTGMNTEAFF	TGTGCCAGCAGCCTGACAGGGATGAACACTGAAGCTTTCTTT
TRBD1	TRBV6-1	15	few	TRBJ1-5	CASNPGTGGSQPQHF	TGTGCCAGCAATCCCGGGACAGGGGGCAGTCAGCCCCAGCATTTT
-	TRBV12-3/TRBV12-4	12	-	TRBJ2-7	CASSRDVGEQYF	TGTGCCAGCAGCCGAGACGTCGGCGAGCAGTACTTC
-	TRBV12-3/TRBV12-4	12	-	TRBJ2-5	CASSLNRETQYF	TGTGCCAGCAGTTTAAACCGGGAGACCCAGTACTTC
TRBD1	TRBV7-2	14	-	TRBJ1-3	CASSRTGAGNTIYF	TGTGCCAGCAGCCGGACAGGAGCTGGAAACACCATATATTTT
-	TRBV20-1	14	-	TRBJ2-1	CSAKSSGAGYEQFF	TGCAGTGCTAAGAGTTCAGGGGCGGGATATGAGCAGTTCTTC
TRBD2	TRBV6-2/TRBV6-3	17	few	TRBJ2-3	CASSRTSGGAQRGAQYF	TGCGCCAGCAGTCGGACTAGCGGGGGCGCGCAAAGGGGAGCACAGTATTTT
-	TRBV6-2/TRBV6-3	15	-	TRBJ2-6	CASSYESSGANVLTF	TGTGCCAGCAGTTACGAAAGCTCTGGGGCCAACGTCCTGACTTTC
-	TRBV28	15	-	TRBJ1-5	CASSLVQNSNQPQHF	TGTGCCAGCAGTTTGGTACAGAATAGCAATCAGCCCCAGCATTTT
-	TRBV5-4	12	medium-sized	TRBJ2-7	CASSFQGSKQYF	TGTGCCAGCAGCTTCCAAGGTAGTAAGCAGTACTTC
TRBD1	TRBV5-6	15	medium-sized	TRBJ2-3	CASSPWDRGTDTQYF	TGTGCCAGCAGCCCGTGGGACAGGGGGACAGATACGCAGTATTTT
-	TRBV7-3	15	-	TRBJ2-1	CASSFRQGLRNEQFF	TGTGCCAGCAGCTTTAGGCAGGGGTTAAGAAATGAGCAGTTCTTC
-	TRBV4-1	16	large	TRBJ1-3	CASSQEKAGTGNTIYF	TGCGCCAGCAGCCAAGAAAAGGCAGGGACTGGAAACACCATATATTTT
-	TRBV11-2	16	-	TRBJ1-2	CASSLDLGIMPYGYTF	TGTGCCAGCAGCTTAGATCTAGGCATTATGCCCTATGGCTACACCTTC
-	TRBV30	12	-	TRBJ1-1	CAWNGGNTEAFF	TGTGCCTGGAACGGGGGGAACACTGAAGCTTTCTTT
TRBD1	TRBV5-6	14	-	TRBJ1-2	CASSPGGANYGYTF	TGTGCCAGCTCCCCAGGGGGCGCGAACTATGGCTACACCTTC
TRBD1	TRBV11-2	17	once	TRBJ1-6	CASSLVGDRGMNSPLHF	TGTGCCAGCAGCTTAGTGGGGGACAGGGGAATGAATTCACCCCTCCACTTT
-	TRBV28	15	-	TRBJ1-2	CASSSPAPPNYGYTF	TGTGCCAGCAGTTCCCCCGCCCCACCTAACTATGGCTACACCTTC
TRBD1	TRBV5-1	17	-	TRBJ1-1	CASSLGGVGQGDTEAFF	TGCGCCAGCAGCTTGGGAGGTGTAGGACAGGGGGACACTGAAGCTTTCTTT
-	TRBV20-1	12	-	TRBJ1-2	CSVLDGDYGYTF	TGCAGTGTCCTGGACGGTGATTATGGCTACACCTTC
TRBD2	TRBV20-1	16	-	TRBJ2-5	CSARERLAGDSETQYF	TGCAGTGCTAGAGAGCGACTAGCGGGAGATTCGGAGACCCAGTACTTC
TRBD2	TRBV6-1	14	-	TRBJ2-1	CASLGGTSLNEQFF	TGTGCCTCACTAGGTGGGACTAGCCTGAATGAGCAGTTCTTC
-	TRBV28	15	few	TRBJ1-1	CASSLEGLSNTEAFF	TGTGCCAGCAGTTTAGAGGGCCTTTCGAACACTGAAGCTTTCTTT
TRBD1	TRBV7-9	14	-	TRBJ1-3	CASSSRDSPDTIYF	TGTGCCAGCAGCAGCCGGGACAGTCCAGACACCATATATTTT
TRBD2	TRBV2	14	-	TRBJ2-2	CASTSGRITGELFF	TGTGCCAGCACTAGCGGGAGGATCACCGGGGAGCTGTTTTTT
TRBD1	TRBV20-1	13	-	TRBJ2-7	CSARTGTFYEQYF	TGCAGTGCTAGGACAGGGACGTTCTACGAGCAGTACTTC
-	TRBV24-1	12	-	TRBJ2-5	CATSDFGETQYF	TGTGCCACCAGTGATTTTGGGGAGACCCAGTACTTC
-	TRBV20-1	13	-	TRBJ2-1	CSARGGWVNEQFF	TGCAGTGCTAGAGGGGGCTGGGTCAATGAGCAGTTCTTC
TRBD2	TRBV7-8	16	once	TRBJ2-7	CASSSTRLAGFDEQYF	TGTGCCAGCAGCTCAACTCGACTAGCGGGATTTGACGAGCAGTACTTC